Below are 28 T cell receptor beta chains sequenced from a single sample in a study of CD4 T cells in relation to SARS-CoV-2 and coronaviruses. Assay used: immunoSEQ multiplex PCR; TCRdb lists only in-frame clones, some missing. Of some 22,000 clones detected, 70% to 80% appear once; the ten largest clones hold roughly 12%. CD4+ T cells from unexposed donors were obtained before the COVID-19 pandemic (2011-2018). After about 10 days of culture, CD4+ T cells were isolated. Their recognized antigens are unknown. Sequencing was done on a sample of CD4+ T cells from PBMCs, cultured in vitro. These receptors all come from a human donor in good health.

This chain uses TRBV15 with TRBJ2-2; 8 bases are shared with TRBD1. The germline CDR1 and CDR2 sequences are LNHNV and YYDKDF (reference sequence). The CDR3 runs to 14 residues. V trimming: 7 bases; J trimming: 6 bases; junction bases outside the gene matches: 7. The CDR3 protein is CATNPDRDPGELFF. The CDR3 nucleotides read TGTGCCACCAACCCGGACAGGGACCCCGGGGAGCTGTTTTTT.

This clone showed up just a few times. V gene TRBV7-6 combines with J gene TRBJ2-7; 10 bases agree with TRBD1. The CDR3 sequence is 15 residues long. Germline V gene sequence: CDR1 SGHVS, CDR2 FNYEAQ. With 3 bases clipped from V and 4 bases from J, the junction kept 6 bases outside the gene matches. The CDR3 DNA sequence: TGTGCCAGCAGCTTGGACAGGGGGGATGTATACGAGCAGTACTTC. This translates into CASSLDRGDVYEQYF.

The chain carries TRBV5-1 and TRBJ2-1, with 9 bases identical to TRBD1. This CDR3 is 17 amino acids long. The trim removed 4 bases at V and 3 bases at J, leaving 11 bases unmatched. The germline gives CDR1 SGHRS, CDR2 YFSETQ. The CDR3 DNA follows: TGCGCCAGCAGCCCGTCCACCGGGACAGGGCACTACAATGAGCAGTTCTTC. Protein: CASSPSTGTGHYNEQFF.

The chain recombines TRBV6-5 with TRBJ1-4; D remains ambiguous. The CDR3 contains 14 residues. CDR1 MNHEY and CDR2 SVGAGI come from the germline V gene. V was clipped by 6 bases and J by 0 bases, with 8 bases between them. This CDR3 is CASRAQPTNEKLFF. The DNA for the CDR3 is TGTGCCAGCAGGGCACAACCAACTAATGAAAAACTGTTTTTT.

The chain uses TRBV2 and TRBJ2-1; D gene unclear. V was clipped by 3 bases and J by 3 bases, with 9 bases between them. Germline CDR1 and CDR2: SNHLY and FYNNEI. The CDR3 has 14 amino acids. The CDR3 protein is CASSDTGDYNEQFF. The CDR3 coding sequence is TGTGCCAGCAGTGATACTGGGGACTACAATGAGCAGTTCTTC.

The chain employs TRBV5-1 and TRBJ2-5; 11 nucleotides line up with TRBD1. V gave up 4 bases and J gave up 2 bases; unmatched junction bases: 4. CDR1 and CDR2 (germline): SGHRS, YFSETQ. This CDR3 is 15 amino acids long. This CDR3 is CASSNRDRGQETQYF. The CDR3, as DNA: TGCGCCAGCAGCAACCGGGACAGGGGGCAAGAGACCCAGTACTTC.

The V call is TRBV19, the J call TRBJ1-2; D is ambiguous. Germline assignment: CDR1 LNHDA and CDR2 SQIVND (reference sequence). There are 11 residues in the CDR3. Trimming cost V 1 base and J 8 bases, with 5 bases left between them. CDR3 nucleotides: TGTGCCAGTAGTATAGCAGGAGGCTACACCTTC. It codes for CASSIAGGYTF.

The chain uses TRBV27 and TRBJ2-7, with TRBD1 matching over 8 bases. This CDR3 has 13 residues. Per germline, CDR1 MNHEY and CDR2 SMNVEV (reference sequence). With V trimmed by 4 bases and J by 5 bases, 4 bases remained unmatched. The CDR3 coding sequence is TGTGCCAGCAGTTCACAGGGGGACGACGAGCAGTACTTC. It is translated as CASSSQGDDEQYF.

This clone was seen more than once but under ten times. The V gene is TRBV25-1, the J gene TRBJ2-2; no reliable D call. CDR3 size: 14 residues. Germline CDR1 is MGHDK and CDR2 is SYGVNS. V gave up 9 bases and J gave up 1 base, with 12 bases separating them. The CDR3 region is CASNGPLNTGELFF. In DNA form, the CDR3 reads TGTGCCAGTAACGGGCCATTGAACACCGGGGAGCTGTTTTTT.

The genes are TRBV28 and TRBJ1-2, with D unclear. CDR1 and CDR2 (germline): MDHEN, SYDVKM. V lost 5 bases and J 2 bases, leaving 6 bases between the germline ends. This CDR3 comprises 12 residues. The chain's CDR3 is CASSGLNYGYTF. CDR3 DNA sequence: TGTGCCAGCAGTGGACTCAACTATGGCTACACCTTC.

This clone came up once. This chain uses TRBV2 with TRBJ2-5; the D is unclear. The germline V gene has CDR1 SNHLY and CDR2 FYNNEI. With 2 bases removed from V and 0 bases from J, the gap between germline ends came to 4 bases. This CDR3 comprises 13 residues. The CDR3 protein is CASSEQDQETQYF. The CDR3 region has the DNA TGTGCCAGCAGTGAACAGGACCAAGAGACCCAGTACTTC.

The chain recombines TRBV28 with TRBJ2-1; 11 bases map to TRBD2. J was trimmed by 4 bases and V by 5 bases; bases with no gene match: 4. This CDR3 is built from 15 residues. Germline V gene data show CDR1 as MDHEN and CDR2 as SYDVKM. The CDR3 coding sequence is TGTGCCAGCAGTGGGACTAGCGGAGAATACAATGAGCAGTTCTTC. This encodes CASSGTSGEYNEQFF. Filled out from reference TRBV28 and TRBJ2-1, the complete variable domain reads DVKVTQSSRYLVKRTGEKVFLECVQDMDHENMFWYRQDPGLGLRLIYFSYDVKMKEKGDIPEGYSVSREKKERFSLILESASTNQTSMYLCASSGTSGEYNEQFFGPGTRLTVL.

This chain connects TRBV24-1 to TRBJ2-7; D remains unclear. V shed 3 bases and J shed 3 bases, with 14 bases lying between them. CDR3 length equals 15 residues. Germline V gives CDR1 KGHDR, CDR2 SFDVKD. The DNA of the CDR3 is TGTGCCACCAGTGATCCCAAGAGTACCGGCTACGAGCAGTACTTC. It codes for CATSDPKSTGYEQYF.

The CDR3 region is CASSPSVSSTDTQYF. The DNA for the CDR3 is TGTGCCAGCAGTCCTAGCGTTTCTAGCACAGATACGCAGTATTTT. J is TRBJ2-3 and V is TRBV6-4, with TRBD2 as a possible D gene (6 bases). The CDR3 spans 15 residues. Germline values: CDR1 MRHNA, CDR2 SNTAGT. Trimming removed 5 bases from V and 0 bases from J, with 12 bases in between.

This clone was counted only a few times. This sequence joins TRBV30 and TRBJ1-1; 10 bases align to TRBD1. The trim removed 4 bases at V and 0 bases at J, leaving 11 bases unmatched. Per germline, CDR1 GTSNPN and CDR2 SVGIG (reference sequence). The CDR3 totals 17 residues. CDR3 nucleotides: TGTGCCTGGAAGAATTCCGGGACAGGGGTCCTGAACACTGAAGCTTTCTTT. It yields the protein CAWKNSGTGVLNTEAFF. Full variable domain (rest looked up from reference TRBV30 and TRBJ1-1): SQTIHQWPATLVQPVGSPLSLECTVEGTSNPNLYWYRQAAGRGLQLLFYSVGIGQISSEVPQNLSASRPQDRQFILSSKKLLLSDSGFYLCAWKNSGTGVLNTEAFFGQGTRLTVV.

V gene TRBV12-3 or TRBV12-4 combines with J gene TRBJ2-4, with D unclear. This CDR3 is built from 12 residues. The V gene lost 3 bases and the J gene lost 6 bases, with 6 bases spanning the gap. This chain's CDR3 is CASSFNRNIQYF. CDR3 sequence (DNA): TGTGCCAGCAGTTTCAACAGAAACATTCAGTACTTC.

The chain links TRBV27 to TRBJ1-1; D perhaps matches TRBD1 (6 bases). This CDR3 has 16 residues. Germline assignment: CDR1 MNHEY and CDR2 SMNVEV (reference sequence). V was trimmed by 6 bases and J by 5 bases, leaving 22 bases between them. The CDR3 nucleotides read TGTGCCAGCAGCCAAACGTGGGCGGGGGCTCGGACTGAAGCTTTCTTT. Translating it yields CASSQTWAGARTEAFF.

V usage is TRBV2 and J usage is TRBJ1-5; 12 nucleotides align to TRBD1. This CDR3 comprises 16 residues. Germline-derived CDR1 and CDR2 are SNHLY and FYNNEI. Germline trimming cut 6 bases from V and 7 bases from J; bases unmatched to any gene: 10. The CDR3, as DNA: TGTGCCAGCAGGACACCCGGGACAGGGGGCGAACAGCCCCAGCATTTT. Its protein is CASRTPGTGGEQPQHF.

The chain couples TRBV10-3 to TRBJ2-2, with D possibly matching TRBD1 (6 bases). Trimming took off 4 bases at V and 0 bases at J, with 18 bases between the two ends. The CDR3 extends over 18 amino acids. Germline lookup yields CDR1 ENHRY and CDR2 SYGVKD. CDR3 nucleotide sequence: TGTGCCATCAGTGTTTCGGGCTCCGGGACAACGAACACCGGGGAGCTGTTTTTT. This sequence encodes CAISVSGSGTTNTGELFF.

The chain uses TRBV27 and TRBJ2-4; 9 nucleotides align to TRBD1. V was clipped by 3 bases and J by 8 bases; unmatched bases: 8. Germline values: CDR1 MNHEY, CDR2 SMNVEV (reference sequence). The CDR3 is 15 residues long. CDR3 DNA: TGTGCCAGCAGTTTCTTCGGGACAGGGTCGCACATTCAGTACTTC. It specifies CASSFFGTGSHIQYF.

The chain has TRBV2 and TRBJ2-7, with D possibly TRBD2 on 5 matching bases. This CDR3 is 14 amino acids long. Deletions cut 7 bases from V and 0 bases from J, with 13 bases between. Germline loops: CDR1 SNHLY, CDR2 FYNNEI. CDR3 nucleotides: TGTGCCAGCAAAGTCGATGGGAGCTCCTACGAGCAGTACTTC. Its protein is CASKVDGSSYEQYF.

This clone appeared once. The chain carries TRBV18 and TRBJ2-5; the D gene is possibly TRBD2 (5 bases). From germline, CDR1 is KGHSH and CDR2 LQKENI. Trimming took off 6 bases at V and 1 base at J, with 18 bases between the two ends. This CDR3 has 16 amino acids. The DNA for the CDR3 is TGTGCCAGCTCGCCGAATAGTCCCGGAGGCCAAGAGACCCAGTACTTC. Protein product: CASSPNSPGGQETQYF.

The chain carries TRBV24-1 and TRBJ2-1; 8 positions match TRBD1. CDR1 KGHDR and CDR2 SFDVKD come from the germline V gene. The trim removed 5 bases at V and 2 bases at J, leaving 4 bases unmatched. The CDR3 is 15 residues long. The CDR3 here is CATSGATGAYNEQFF. The CDR3 region has the DNA TGTGCCACCAGTGGTGCGACAGGGGCCTACAATGAGCAGTTCTTC.

The chain uses TRBV24-1 and TRBJ2-7, with 11 bases fitting TRBD2. J gave up 5 bases and V 4 bases, and 12 bases lay outside the gene matches. Germline loops: CDR1 KGHDR, CDR2 SFDVKD. The CDR3 is made up of 17 amino acids. CDR3 loop: CATSDRQTSGRLHEQYF. In nucleotides, the CDR3 is TGTGCCACCAGTGACCGACAAACTAGCGGGAGACTCCACGAGCAGTACTTC.

This chain connects TRBV5-1 to TRBJ2-1, with TRBD2 identical over 11 bases. Looked up from germline, CDR1 is SGHRS and CDR2 is YFSETQ. The CDR3 contains 16 residues. V lost 4 bases and J lost 6; bases outside the gene matches: 9. The CDR3 is CASSIRTSGLSNEQFF. The DNA of the CDR3 is TGCGCCAGCAGCATACGGACTAGCGGGTTAAGCAATGAGCAGTTCTTC.

V and J are TRBV12-3 or TRBV12-4 and TRBJ1-2; D remains unclear. V lost 1 base, J lost 8 bases, and 8 bases lay in between. This CDR3 has 12 amino acids. This CDR3 is CASSLGVWGYTF. The CDR3, as DNA: TGTGCCAGCAGTTTAGGGGTTTGGGGCTACACCTTC.

The chain is built from TRBV7-9 and TRBJ1-2; D is unresolved. V gave up 2 bases and J gave up 7 bases, with 20 bases separating them. This CDR3 contains 16 residues. Germline loops: CDR1 SEHNR, CDR2 FQNEAQ (reference sequence). The CDR3, as DNA: TGTGCCAGCAGCTTATCGGATAGGGTTTTTTTCGCTGGCTACACCTTC. As protein: CASSLSDRVFFAGYTF.

The sample holds a few counts of this clone. The DNA of the CDR3 is TGTGCCAGCAGCTTACGGGGGCAAGAGACCCAGTACTTC. Its protein product is CASSLRGQETQYF. The chain recombines TRBV7-9 with TRBJ2-5; TRBD2 might be the D (6 bases). V lost 2 bases, J lost 2 bases, and 6 bases lay in between. Germline V gives CDR1 SEHNR, CDR2 FQNEAQ (reference sequence). The CDR3 is 13 residues long. Variable domain in full (rest from reference TRBV7-9 and TRBJ2-5): DTGVSQNPRHKITKRGQNVTFRCDPISEHNRLYWYRQTLGQGPEFLTYFQNEAQLEKSRLLSDRFSAERPKGSFSTLEIQRTEQGDSAMYLCASSLRGQETQYFGPGTRLLVL.